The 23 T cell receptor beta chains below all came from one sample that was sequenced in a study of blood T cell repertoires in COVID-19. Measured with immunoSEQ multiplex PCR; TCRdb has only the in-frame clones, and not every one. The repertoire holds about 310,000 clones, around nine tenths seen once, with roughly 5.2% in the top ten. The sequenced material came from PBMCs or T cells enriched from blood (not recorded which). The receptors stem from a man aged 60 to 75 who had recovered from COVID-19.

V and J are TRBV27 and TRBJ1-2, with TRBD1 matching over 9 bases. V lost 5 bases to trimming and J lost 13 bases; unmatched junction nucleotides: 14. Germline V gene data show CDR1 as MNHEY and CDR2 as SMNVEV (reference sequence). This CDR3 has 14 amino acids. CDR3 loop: CASSPHGGTGFFTF. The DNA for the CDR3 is TGTGCCAGCAGTCCCCATGGCGGGACAGGGTTTTTCACCTTC.

CDR3 coding DNA: TGCAGCGTTAATGGACTTACTACCCAAGAGACCCAGTACTTC. This sequence encodes CSVNGLTTQETQYF. The chain couples TRBV29-1 to TRBJ2-5; a weak D match, TRBD2 (5 bases). This CDR3 contains 14 residues. V gave up 5 bases and J gave up 1 base, with 14 bases separating them. Germline values: CDR1 SQVTM, CDR2 ANQGSEA.

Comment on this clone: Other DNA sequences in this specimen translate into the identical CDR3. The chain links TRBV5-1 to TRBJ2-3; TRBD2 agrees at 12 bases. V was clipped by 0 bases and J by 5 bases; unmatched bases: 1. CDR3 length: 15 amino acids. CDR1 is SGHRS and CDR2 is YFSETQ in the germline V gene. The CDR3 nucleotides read TGCGCCAGCAGCTTGGGACTAGCGGGAGAAGATACGCAGTATTTT. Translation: CASSLGLAGEDTQYF.

The CDR3 loop reads CASSQWGSGNIQYF. In DNA, the CDR3 is TGTGCCAGCAGCCAATGGGGGAGCGGGAACATTCAGTACTTC. This chain uses TRBV3-1 (or the pseudogene TRBV3-2) with TRBJ2-4, with a weak D call TRBD2 (6 bases). V lost 2 bases, J lost 7 bases, and 12 bases lay in between. CDR3 size: 14 residues. Germline-derived CDR1 and CDR2 are LGHDT and YNNKEL (reference sequence).

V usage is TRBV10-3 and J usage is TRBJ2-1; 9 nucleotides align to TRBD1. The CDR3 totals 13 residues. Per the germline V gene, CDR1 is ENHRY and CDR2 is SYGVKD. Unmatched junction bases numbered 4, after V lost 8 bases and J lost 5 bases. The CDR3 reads CAIADRGNNEQFF. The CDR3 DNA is TGTGCCATCGCGGACAGGGGCAACAATGAGCAGTTCTTC.

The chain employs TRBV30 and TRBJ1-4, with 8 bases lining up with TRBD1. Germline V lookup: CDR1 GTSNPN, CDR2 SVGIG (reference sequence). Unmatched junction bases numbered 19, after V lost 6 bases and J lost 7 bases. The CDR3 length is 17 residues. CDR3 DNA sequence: TGTGCCTGCATAGACAGGGGCTATACCACCTCGGGTGAAAAACTGTTTTTT. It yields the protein CACIDRGYTTSGEKLFF.

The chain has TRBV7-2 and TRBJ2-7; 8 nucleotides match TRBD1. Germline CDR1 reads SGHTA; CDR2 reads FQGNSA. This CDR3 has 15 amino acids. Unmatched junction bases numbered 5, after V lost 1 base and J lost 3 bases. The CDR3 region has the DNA TGTGCCAGCAGCTTAGTGGGGACAGGCTACTACGAGCAGTACTTC. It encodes CASSLVGTGYYEQYF.

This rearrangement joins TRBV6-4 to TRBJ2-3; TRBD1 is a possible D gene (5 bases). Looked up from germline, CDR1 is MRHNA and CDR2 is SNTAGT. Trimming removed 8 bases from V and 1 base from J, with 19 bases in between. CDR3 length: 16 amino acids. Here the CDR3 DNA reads TGTGCCAGCTCCGATAAGGGGATCCGGGGCACAGATACGCAGTATTTT. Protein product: CASSDKGIRGTDTQYF.

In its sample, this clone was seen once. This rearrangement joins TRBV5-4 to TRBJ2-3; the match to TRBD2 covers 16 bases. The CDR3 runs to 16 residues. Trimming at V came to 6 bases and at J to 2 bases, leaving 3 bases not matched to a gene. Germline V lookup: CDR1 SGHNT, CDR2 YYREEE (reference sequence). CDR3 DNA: TGTGCCAGCAAGGGACTAGCGGGAGGGTTCACAGATACGCAGTATTTT. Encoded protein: CASKGLAGGFTDTQYF.

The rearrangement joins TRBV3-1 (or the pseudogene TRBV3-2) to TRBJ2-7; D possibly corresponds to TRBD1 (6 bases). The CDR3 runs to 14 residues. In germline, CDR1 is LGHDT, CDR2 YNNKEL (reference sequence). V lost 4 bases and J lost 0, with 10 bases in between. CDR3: CASSPRGHSYEQYF. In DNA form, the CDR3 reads TGTGCCAGCAGCCCTAGGGGACACTCCTACGAGCAGTACTTC.

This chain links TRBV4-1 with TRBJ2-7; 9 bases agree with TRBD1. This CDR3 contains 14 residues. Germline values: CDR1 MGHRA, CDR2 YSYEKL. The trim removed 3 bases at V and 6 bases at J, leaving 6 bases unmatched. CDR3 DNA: TGCGCCAGCAGCCAGCGGGACAGGGCCAGCGAGCAGTACTTC. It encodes CASSQRDRASEQYF.

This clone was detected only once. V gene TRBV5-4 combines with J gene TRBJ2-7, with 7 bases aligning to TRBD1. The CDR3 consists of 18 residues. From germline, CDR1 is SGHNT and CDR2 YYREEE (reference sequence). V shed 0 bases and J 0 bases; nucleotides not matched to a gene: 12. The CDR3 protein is CASSLEPDRVLFSYEQYF. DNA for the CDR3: TGTGCCAGCAGCTTGGAGCCCGACAGGGTACTATTCTCCTACGAGCAGTACTTC.

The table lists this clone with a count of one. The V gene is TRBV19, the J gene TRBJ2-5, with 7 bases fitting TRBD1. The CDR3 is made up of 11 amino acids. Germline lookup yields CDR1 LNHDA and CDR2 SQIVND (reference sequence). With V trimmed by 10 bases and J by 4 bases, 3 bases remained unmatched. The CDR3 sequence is CATQGRETQYF. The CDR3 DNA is TGTGCCACACAGGGGAGAGAGACCCAGTACTTC.

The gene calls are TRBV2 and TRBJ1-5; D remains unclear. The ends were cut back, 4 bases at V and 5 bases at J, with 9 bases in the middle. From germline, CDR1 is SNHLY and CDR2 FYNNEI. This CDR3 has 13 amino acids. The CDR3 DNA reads TGTGCCAGCAGTGCGGAGGGATATCAGCCCCAGCATTTT. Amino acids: CASSAEGYQPQHF.

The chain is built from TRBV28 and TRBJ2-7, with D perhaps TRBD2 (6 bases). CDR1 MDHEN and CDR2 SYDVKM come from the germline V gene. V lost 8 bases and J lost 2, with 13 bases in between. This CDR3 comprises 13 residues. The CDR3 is CASEEGRTYEQYF. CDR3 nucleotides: TGTGCCAGCGAGGAGGGCAGGACCTACGAGCAGTACTTC.

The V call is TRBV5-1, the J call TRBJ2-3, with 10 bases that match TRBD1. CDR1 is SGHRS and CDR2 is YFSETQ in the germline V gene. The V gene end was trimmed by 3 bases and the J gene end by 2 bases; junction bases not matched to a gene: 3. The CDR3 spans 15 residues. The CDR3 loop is CASSWGQGYTDTQYF. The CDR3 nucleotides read TGCGCCAGCAGCTGGGGACAGGGGTACACAGATACGCAGTATTTT.

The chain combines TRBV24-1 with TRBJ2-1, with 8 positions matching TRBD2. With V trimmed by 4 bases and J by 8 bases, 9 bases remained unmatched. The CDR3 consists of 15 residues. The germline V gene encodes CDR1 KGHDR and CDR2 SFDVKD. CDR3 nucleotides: TGTGCCACCAGTGAATTCGCGGGGGGATTGGATGAGCAGTTCTTC. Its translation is CATSEFAGGLDEQFF.

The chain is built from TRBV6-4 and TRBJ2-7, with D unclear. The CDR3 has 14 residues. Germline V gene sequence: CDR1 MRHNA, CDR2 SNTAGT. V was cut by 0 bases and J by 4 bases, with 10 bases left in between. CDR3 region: CASSDSILQYEQYF. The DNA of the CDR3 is TGTGCCAGCAGTGACTCGATCCTACAGTACGAGCAGTACTTC.

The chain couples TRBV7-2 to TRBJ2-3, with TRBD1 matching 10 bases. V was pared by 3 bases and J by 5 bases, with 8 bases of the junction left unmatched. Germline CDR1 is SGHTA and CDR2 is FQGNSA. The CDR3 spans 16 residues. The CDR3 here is CASSLRGTGVIDTQYF. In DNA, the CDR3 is TGTGCCAGCAGCTTGCGAGGGACAGGGGTCATAGATACGCAGTATTTT.

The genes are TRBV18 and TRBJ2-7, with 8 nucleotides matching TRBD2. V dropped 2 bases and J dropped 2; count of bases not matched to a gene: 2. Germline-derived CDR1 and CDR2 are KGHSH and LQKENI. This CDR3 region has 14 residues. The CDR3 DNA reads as TGTGCCAGCTCACCAAGCGGGGGCACCTACGAGCAGTACTTC. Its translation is CASSPSGGTYEQYF.

CDR3 region: CASSPLGGSKETQYF. The DNA of the CDR3 is TGTGCCAGCTCACCACTGGGGGGGTCAAAAGAGACCCAGTACTTC. This rearrangement joins TRBV18 to TRBJ2-5; TRBD2 agrees at 7 bases. The J segment lost 3 bases and the V segment lost 1 base, leaving 5 bases of the junction unmatched. The germline V gene encodes CDR1 KGHSH and CDR2 LQKENI. This CDR3 is built from 15 residues.

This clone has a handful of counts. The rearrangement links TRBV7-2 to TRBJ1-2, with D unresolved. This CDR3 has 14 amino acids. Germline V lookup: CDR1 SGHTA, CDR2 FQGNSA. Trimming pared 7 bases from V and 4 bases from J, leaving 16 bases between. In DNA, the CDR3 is TGTGCCAGCAACTCGCCGGGAACCTTCTATGGCTACACCTTC. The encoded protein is CASNSPGTFYGYTF. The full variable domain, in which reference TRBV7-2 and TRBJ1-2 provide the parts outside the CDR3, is GAGVSQSPSNKVTEKGKDVELRCDPISGHTALYWYRQSLGQGLEFLIYFQGNSAPDKSGLPSDRFSAERTGGSVSTLTIQRTQQEDSAVYLCASNSPGTFYGYTFGSGTRLTVV.

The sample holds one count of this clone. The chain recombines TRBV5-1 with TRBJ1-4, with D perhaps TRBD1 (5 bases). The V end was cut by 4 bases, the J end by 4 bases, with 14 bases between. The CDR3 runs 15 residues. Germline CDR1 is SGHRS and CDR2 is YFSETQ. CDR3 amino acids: CASSPLGGSNEKLFF. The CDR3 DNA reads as TGCGCCAGCAGCCCACTGGGGGGAAGTAATGAAAAACTGTTTTTT.